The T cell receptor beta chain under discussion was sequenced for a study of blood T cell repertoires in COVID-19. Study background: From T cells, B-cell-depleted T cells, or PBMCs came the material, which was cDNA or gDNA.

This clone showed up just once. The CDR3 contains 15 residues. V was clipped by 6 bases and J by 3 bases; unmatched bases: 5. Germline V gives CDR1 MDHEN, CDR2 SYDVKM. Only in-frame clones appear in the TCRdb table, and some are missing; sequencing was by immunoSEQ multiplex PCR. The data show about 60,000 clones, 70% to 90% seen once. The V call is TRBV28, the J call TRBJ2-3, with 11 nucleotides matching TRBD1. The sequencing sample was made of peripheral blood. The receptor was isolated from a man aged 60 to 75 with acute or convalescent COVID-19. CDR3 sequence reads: CASRGGTGGTDTQYF. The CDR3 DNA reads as TGTGCCAGCAGGGGCGGGACAGGGGGTACAGATACGCAGTATTTT.